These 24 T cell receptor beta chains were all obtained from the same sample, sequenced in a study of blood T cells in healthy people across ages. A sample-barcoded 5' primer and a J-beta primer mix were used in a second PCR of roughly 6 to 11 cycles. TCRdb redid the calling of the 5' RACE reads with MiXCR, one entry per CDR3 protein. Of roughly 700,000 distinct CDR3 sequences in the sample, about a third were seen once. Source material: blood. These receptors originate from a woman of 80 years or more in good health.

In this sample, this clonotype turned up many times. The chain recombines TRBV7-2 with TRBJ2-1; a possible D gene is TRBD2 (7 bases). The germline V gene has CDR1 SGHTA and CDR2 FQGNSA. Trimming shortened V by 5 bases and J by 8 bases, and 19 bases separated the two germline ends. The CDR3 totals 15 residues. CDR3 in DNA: TGTGCCAGCAGCCGACTAGGGGGGGGGGTGGATGAGCAGTTCTTC. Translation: CASSRLGGGVDEQFF.

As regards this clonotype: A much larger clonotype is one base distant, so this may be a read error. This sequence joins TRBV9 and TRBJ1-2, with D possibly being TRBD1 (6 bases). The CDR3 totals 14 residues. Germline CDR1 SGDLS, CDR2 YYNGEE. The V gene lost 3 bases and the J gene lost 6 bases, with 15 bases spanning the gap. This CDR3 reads CASSGAAQGNGYTF. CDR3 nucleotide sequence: TGTGCCAGCAGCGGAGCGGCACAGGGTAATGGCTACACCTTC.

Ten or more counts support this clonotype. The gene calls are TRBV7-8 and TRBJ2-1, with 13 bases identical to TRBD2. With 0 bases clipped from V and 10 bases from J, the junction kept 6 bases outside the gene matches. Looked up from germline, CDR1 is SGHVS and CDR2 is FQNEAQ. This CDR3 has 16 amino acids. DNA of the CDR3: TGTGCCAGCAGCTTAGCTGGGACTAGCGGGGCCCAGGAGCAGTTCTTC. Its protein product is CASSLAGTSGAQEQFF.

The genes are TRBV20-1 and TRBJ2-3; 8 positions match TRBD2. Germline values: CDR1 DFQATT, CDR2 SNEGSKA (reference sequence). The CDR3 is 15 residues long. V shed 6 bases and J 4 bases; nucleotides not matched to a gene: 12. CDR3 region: CSAYQTGGIADTQYF. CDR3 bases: TGCAGTGCCTACCAGACGGGGGGGATCGCAGATACGCAGTATTTT.

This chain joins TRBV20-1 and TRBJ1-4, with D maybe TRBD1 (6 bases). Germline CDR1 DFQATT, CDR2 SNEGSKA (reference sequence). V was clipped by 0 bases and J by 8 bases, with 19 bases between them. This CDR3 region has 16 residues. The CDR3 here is CSARDVRGRSGEKLFF. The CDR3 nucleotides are TGCAGTGCTAGAGATGTACGGGGGCGATCGGGAGAAAAACTGTTTTTT.

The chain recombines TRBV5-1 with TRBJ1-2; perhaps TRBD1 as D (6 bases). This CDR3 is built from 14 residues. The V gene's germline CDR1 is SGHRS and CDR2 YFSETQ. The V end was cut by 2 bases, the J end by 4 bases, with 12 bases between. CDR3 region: CASSFRDTVYGYTF. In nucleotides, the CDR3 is TGCGCCAGCAGCTTTCGGGACACCGTCTATGGCTACACCTTC.

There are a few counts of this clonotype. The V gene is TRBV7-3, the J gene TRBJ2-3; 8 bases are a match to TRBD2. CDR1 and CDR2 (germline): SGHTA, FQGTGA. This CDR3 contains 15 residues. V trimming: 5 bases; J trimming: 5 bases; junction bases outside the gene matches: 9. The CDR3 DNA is TGTGCCAGCAGCCTGGCGGGGGGCCAAAAAGATACGCAGTATTTT. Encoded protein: CASSLAGGQKDTQYF. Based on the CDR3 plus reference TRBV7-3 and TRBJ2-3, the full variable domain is GAGVSQTPSNKVTEKGKYVELRCDPISGHTALYWYRQSLGQGPEFLIYFQGTGAADDSGLPNDRFFAVRPEGSVSTLKIQRTERGDSAVYLCASSLAGGQKDTQYFGPGTRLTVL.

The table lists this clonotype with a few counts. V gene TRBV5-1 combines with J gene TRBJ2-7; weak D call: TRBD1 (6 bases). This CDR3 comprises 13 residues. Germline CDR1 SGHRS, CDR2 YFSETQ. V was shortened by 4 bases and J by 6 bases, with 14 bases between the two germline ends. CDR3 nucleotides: TGCGCCAGCAGCCAAGACAGGTGTGGCGAGCAGTACTTC. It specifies CASSQDRCGEQYF.

The CDR3 loop reads CASRGLAGGVYNEQYF. CDR3 in DNA: TGTGCCAGCAGAGGACTAGCGGGGGGCGTTTACAATGAGCAGTACTTC. The J gene is TRBJ2-7, the V gene TRBV28; 14 nucleotides line up with TRBD2. The CDR3 totals 16 residues. V was clipped by 6 bases and J by 7 bases; unmatched bases: 11. Germline V gene data show CDR1 as MDHEN and CDR2 as SYDVKM.

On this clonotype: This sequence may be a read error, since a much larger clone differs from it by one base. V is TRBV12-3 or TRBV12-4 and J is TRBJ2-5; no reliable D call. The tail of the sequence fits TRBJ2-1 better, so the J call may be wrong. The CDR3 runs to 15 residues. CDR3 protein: CASSPSISYQETQFF. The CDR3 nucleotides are TGTGCCAGCAGTCCCAGCATTTCGTACCAAGAGACCCAGTTCTTC.

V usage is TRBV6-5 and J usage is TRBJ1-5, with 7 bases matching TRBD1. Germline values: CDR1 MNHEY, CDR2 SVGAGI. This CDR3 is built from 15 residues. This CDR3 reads CVGSRNRGQNQPQHF. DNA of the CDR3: TGTGTCGGCAGTCGTAACAGGGGTCAGAATCAGCCCCAGCATTTT.

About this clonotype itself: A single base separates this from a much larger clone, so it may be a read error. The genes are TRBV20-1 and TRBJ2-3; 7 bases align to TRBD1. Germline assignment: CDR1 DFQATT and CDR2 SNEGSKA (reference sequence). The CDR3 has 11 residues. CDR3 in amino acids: CRALGGHTQYF. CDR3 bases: TGCAGGGCTCTAGGGGGCCATACGCAGTATTTT.

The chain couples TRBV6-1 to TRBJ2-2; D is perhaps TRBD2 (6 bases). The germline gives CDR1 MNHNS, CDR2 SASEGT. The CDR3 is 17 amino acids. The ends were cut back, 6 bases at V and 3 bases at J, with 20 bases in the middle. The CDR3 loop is CASSPTGGVGYTGELFF. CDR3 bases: TGTGCCAGCAGCCCTACCGGGGGAGTTGGTTACACCGGGGAGCTGTTTTTT.

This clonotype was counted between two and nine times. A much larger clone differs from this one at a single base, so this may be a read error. Here the CDR3 DNA reads TGTGCCAGCAGCTCCCGGGGCATTTGGAACAATGAGCAGTTCTTC. Amino acids: CASSSRGIWNNEQFF. V is TRBV7-9 and J is TRBJ2-1; D could derive from TRBD1 or TRBD2 (5 bases each). CDR1 is SEHNR and CDR2 is FQNEAQ in the germline V gene (reference sequence). Trimming removed 4 bases from V and 5 bases from J, with 15 bases in between. The CDR3 sequence is 15 residues long. Combining the CDR3 with reference TRBV7-9 and TRBJ2-1 gives the whole variable domain DTGVSQNPRHKITKRGQNVTFRCDPISEHNRLYWYRQTLGQGPEFLTYFQNEAQLEKSRLLSDRFSAERPKGSFSTLEIQRTEQGDSAMYLCASSSRGIWNNEQFFGPGTRLTVL.

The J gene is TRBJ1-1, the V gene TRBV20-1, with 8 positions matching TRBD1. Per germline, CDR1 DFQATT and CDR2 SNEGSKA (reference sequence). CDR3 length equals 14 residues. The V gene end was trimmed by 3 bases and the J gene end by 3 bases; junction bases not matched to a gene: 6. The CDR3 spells CSARPGQAYTEAFF. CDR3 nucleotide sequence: TGCAGTGCTAGGCCGGGACAGGCCTACACTGAAGCTTTCTTT.

CDR3 nucleotide sequence: TGTGCCAGCAGCCGCCAGGGGGGAACGGCTTTCTTT. Protein product: CASSRQGGTAFF. The rearrangement uses TRBV6-5 and TRBJ1-1; TRBD1 matches 7 bases. This CDR3 comprises 12 residues. Germline CDR1 reads MNHEY; CDR2 reads SVGAGI. J was trimmed by 11 bases and V by 6 bases; bases with no gene match: 9.

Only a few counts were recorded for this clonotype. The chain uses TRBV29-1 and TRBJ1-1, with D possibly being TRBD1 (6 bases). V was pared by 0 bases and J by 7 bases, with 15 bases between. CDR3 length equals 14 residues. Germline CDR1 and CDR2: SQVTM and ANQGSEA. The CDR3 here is CSVEDLLRQDEAFF. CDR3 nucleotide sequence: TGCAGCGTTGAAGATCTTCTGAGACAGGATGAAGCTTTCTTT.

This chain's CDR3 is CAIRETGATNEKLFF. Written as DNA, the CDR3 is TGTGCCATCAGGGAAACAGGGGCAACTAATGAAAAACTGTTTTTT. V usage is TRBV6-6 and J usage is TRBJ1-4; 7 bases agree with TRBD1. The ends lost 10 bases at V and 0 bases at J; junction bases unmatched: 8. CDR1 is MNHNY, CDR2 SVGAGI, per germline (reference sequence). The CDR3 contains 15 residues.

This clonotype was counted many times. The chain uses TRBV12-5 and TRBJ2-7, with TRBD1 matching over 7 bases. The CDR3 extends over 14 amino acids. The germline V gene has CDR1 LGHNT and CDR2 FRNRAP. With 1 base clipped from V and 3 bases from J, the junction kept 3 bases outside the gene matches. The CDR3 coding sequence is TGTGCTAGTGGTTTGGGGGCAGGGGGCTACGAGCAGTACTTC. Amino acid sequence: CASGLGAGGYEQYF.

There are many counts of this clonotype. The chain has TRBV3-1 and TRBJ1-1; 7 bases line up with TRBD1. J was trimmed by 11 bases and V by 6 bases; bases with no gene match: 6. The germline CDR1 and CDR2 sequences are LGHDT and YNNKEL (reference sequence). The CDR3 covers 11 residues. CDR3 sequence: CASRGDRAAFF. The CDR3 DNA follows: TGTGCCAGCAGGGGAGACAGGGCCGCTTTCTTT.

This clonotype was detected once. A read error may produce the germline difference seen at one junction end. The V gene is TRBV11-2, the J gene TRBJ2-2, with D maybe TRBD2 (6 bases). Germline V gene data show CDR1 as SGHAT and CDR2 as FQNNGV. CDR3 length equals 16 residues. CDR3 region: CAGSLNRGANTGELFF. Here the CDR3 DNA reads TGTGCCGGCAGCTTAAACCGCGGGGCAAACACCGGGGAGCTGTTTTTT. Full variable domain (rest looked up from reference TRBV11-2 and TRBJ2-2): EAGVAQSPRYKIIEKRQSVAFWCNPISGHATLYWYQQILGQGPKLLIQFQNNGVVDDSQLPKDRFSAERLKGVDSTLKIQPAKLEDSAVYLCAGSLNRGANTGELFFGEGSRLTVL.

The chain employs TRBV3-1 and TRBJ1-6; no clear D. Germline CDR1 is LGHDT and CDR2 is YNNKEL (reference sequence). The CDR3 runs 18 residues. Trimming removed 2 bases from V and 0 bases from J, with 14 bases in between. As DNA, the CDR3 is TGTGCCAGCAGCCAACCCCGAGGGCCTAGCTCCTATAATTCACCCCTCCACTTT. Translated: CASSQPRGPSSYNSPLHF.

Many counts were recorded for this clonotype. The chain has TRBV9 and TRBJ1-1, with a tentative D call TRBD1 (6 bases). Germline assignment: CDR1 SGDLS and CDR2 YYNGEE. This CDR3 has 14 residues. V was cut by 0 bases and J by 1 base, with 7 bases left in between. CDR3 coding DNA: TGTGCCAGCAGCGTAGCACAGGGGAACACTGAAGCTTTCTTT. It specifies CASSVAQGNTEAFF.

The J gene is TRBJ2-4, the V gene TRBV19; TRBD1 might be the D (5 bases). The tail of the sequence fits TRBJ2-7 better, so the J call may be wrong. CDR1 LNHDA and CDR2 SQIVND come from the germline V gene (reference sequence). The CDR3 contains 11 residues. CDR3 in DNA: TGTGCCAGTAGTGTGACAGTCGAGCAGTACTTC. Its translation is CASSVTVEQYF.